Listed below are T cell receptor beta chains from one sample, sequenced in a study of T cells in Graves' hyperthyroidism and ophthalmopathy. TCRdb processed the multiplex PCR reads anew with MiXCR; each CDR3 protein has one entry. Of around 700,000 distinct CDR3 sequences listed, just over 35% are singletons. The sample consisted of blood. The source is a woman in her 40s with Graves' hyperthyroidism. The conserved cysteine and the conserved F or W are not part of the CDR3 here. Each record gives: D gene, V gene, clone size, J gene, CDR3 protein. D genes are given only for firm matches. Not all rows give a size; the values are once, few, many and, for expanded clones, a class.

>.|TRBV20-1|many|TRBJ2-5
SAQHMTGETQY
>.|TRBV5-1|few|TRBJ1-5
ASSLGFTLDSNQPQH
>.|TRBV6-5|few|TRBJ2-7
ASSLGDVYEQY
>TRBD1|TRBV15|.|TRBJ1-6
ATSWGRDRANSPLH
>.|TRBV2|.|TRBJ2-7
ASRPDGTPHEQY
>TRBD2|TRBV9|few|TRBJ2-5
ASSVAGLAGPMRETQY
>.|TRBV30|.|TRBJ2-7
AWSGQNYDEQY
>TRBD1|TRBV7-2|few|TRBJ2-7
ASSQGLQGLYEQY
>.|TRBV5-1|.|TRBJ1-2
ASSLAADGHT
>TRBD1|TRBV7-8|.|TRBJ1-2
ASSGLAGQLRNGYT
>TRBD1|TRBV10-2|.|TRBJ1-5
ASSVEDRGCQPQH
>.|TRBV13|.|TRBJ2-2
ASSPWTADTGELF
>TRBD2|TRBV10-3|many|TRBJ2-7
AISESSSGGYEQY
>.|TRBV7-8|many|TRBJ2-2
ASSFSGGETGELF
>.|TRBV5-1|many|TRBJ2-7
ASSSNPSVHEQY
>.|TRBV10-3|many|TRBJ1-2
AISDGSGYT
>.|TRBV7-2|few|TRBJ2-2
ASSLEVWLGNTGELF
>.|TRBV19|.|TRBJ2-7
ASNRGGSANYEQY
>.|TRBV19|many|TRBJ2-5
ASSIGPSTETQY
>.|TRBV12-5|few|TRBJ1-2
ASGPNMGAGGYT
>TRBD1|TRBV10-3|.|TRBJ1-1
AISPGTGIMNTEAF
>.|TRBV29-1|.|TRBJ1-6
SRVAFGGNSPLH
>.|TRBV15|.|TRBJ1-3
ATRAANSGNTIY
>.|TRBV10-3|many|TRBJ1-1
AIKAGQGAEAF
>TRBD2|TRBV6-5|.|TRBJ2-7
ASSYSIASGATYEQY
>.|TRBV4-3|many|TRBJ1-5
ASSQDLGGDSNQPQH
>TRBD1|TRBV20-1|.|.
SAVRDRNYNEQF
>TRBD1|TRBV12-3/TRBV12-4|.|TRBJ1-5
AGSTGGAGQGQPQH
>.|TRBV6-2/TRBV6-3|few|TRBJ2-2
ASSLSWGMVAAGELF
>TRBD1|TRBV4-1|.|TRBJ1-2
ASTSQEGDRGDYGYT
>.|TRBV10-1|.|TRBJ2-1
ASSGGISSYNEQF
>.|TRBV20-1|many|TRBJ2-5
SASDGQPRDRQETQY
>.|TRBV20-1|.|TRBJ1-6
SAMGLITSGSPLH
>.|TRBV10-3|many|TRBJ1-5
AISESSGALVDQPQH
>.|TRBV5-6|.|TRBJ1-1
ASRRSGASTNTEAF
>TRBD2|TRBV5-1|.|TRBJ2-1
ASSLEGGEQF
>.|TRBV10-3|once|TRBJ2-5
ASSPKTDGPQETQY
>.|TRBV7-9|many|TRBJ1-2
ASSPAGPVHRYGYT
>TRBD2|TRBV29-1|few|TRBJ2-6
SVGGLAGGWGANVLT
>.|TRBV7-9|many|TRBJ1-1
ASSLALGVSEAF
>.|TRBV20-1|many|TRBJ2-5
SPRGPENQETQY
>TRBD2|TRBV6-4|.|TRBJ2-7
ASSSRGAGENEQY
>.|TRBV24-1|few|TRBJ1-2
ASSPVLAGPNYGYT
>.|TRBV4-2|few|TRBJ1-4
ASRSLKDATNEKLF
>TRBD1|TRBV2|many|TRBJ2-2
ASQGQQTGELF
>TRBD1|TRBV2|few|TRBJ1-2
ASSETGQGNYGYT
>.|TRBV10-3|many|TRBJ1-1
AISEVNTEAF
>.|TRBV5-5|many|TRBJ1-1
ASSSESKRNTEAF
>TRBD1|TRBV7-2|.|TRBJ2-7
ASSAGTGGTYEQY
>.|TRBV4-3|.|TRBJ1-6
ASSQSVQARSPFH
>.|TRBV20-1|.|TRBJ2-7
SASRGRVYEQY
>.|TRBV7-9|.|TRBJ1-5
ASSLGGESNQPQH
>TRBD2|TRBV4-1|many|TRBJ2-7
ASSHGLAVSYEQY
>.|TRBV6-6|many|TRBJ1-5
ASSYAGTGQPQH
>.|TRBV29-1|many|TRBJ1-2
SVGVDPFYGYT
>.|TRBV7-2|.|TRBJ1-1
ASSQEWSGAF
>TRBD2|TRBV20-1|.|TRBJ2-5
SAVKAGVTETQY
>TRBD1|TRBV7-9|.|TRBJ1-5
ASSPGQGFSQPQH